The 31 T cell receptor beta chains below come from one sample, sequenced in a study of OX40 agonist ivuxolimab in advanced cancers. The protocol was immunoSEQ multiplex PCR, while the TCRdb copy is restricted to in-frame clones and leaves out a portion. This table holds approximately 76,000 clones, almost 90% found once. Sequencing was performed on CD4+ or CD8+ T cells sorted from blood, taken in a trial of the OX40 agonist ivuxolimab. The receptor set was obtained from an adult with an advanced solid tumor such as melanoma, head and neck, liver or kidney cancer.

The chain has TRBV28 and TRBJ1-2; TRBD1 matches 9 bases. The length of the CDR3 is 14 residues. V shed 10 bases and J 7 bases; nucleotides not matched to a gene: 13. Germline CDR1 and CDR2: MDHEN and SYDVKM. CDR3 in amino acids: CAIGTWTGVSGYTF. CDR3 in DNA: TGTGCCATCGGAACGTGGACAGGGGTTTCTGGCTACACCTTC.

The rearrangement uses TRBV7-2 and TRBJ2-1; no firm D call. The germline CDR1 and CDR2 sequences are SGHTA and FQGNSA. V dropped 5 bases and J dropped 10 bases, with 12 bases sitting between them. The CDR3 is 12 amino acids. CDR3 region: CASSRVPYEQFF. For the CDR3, the DNA is TGTGCCAGCAGCCGCGTGCCCTACGAGCAGTTCTTC.

This chain joins TRBV5-1 and TRBJ2-1; D is ambiguous. V was cut by 4 bases and J by 8 bases, with 13 bases left in between. This CDR3 comprises 13 residues. Looked up from germline, CDR1 is SGHRS and CDR2 is YFSETQ. The CDR3 reads CASSPDGTDEQFF. In DNA, the CDR3 is TGCGCCAGCAGCCCGGATGGTACCGATGAGCAGTTCTTC.

The chain is built from TRBV5-4 and TRBJ1-1; 7 bases align to TRBD1. The germline CDR1 and CDR2 sequences are SGHNT and YYREEE (reference sequence). The CDR3 is made up of 14 amino acids. J gave up 1 base and V 4 bases, and 4 bases lay outside the gene matches. As DNA, the CDR3 is TGTGCCAGCAGCCAGGGGGGAGCGAACACTGAAGCTTTCTTT. Translating it yields CASSQGGANTEAFF.

The chain employs TRBV7-2 and TRBJ1-1, with unresolved D. Trimming pared 4 bases from V and 1 base from J, leaving 10 bases between. The CDR3 is made up of 14 amino acids. Germline V gene sequence: CDR1 SGHTA, CDR2 FQGNSA. The chain's CDR3 is CASSSTTQNTEAFF. CDR3 DNA sequence: TGTGCCAGCAGCTCTACGACACAGAACACTGAAGCTTTCTTT.

This clone was seen only once. The rearrangement uses TRBV29-1 and TRBJ2-5, with 10 bases identical to TRBD1. Germline V gene sequence: CDR1 SQVTM, CDR2 ANQGSEA. This CDR3 spans 15 amino acids. V shed 6 bases, J shed 2 bases, and the junction held 9 bases outside the gene matches. The DNA of the CDR3 is TGCAGCGTAGTCCCGGGACAGGGGAGGCAAGAGACCCAGTACTTC. It encodes CSVVPGQGRQETQYF.

The genes are TRBV18 and TRBJ1-3; D remains ambiguous. Germline assignment: CDR1 KGHSH and CDR2 LQKENI. The CDR3 length is 18 residues. Trimming took off 1 base at V and 0 bases at J, with 16 bases between the two ends. CDR3 bases: TGTGCCAGCTCACCACAAGGGTTCCCATCCTTCTCTGGAAACACCATATATTTT. Protein product: CASSPQGFPSFSGNTIYF.

The count of this clone is one. The chain joins TRBV6-6 to TRBJ1-2, with no clear D. The germline V gene encodes CDR1 MNHNY and CDR2 SVGAGI (reference sequence). The CDR3 length is 13 residues. Trimming removed 8 bases at V and 2 bases at J, with 12 bases between. The CDR3 bases are TGTGCCAGCTTACAAAGGCCAAACTATGGCTACACCTTC. This gives the protein CASLQRPNYGYTF.

This clone appeared once. The rearrangement uses TRBV6-4 and TRBJ1-2, with TRBD1 identical over 7 bases. The J segment lost 4 bases and the V segment lost 8 bases, leaving 4 bases of the junction unmatched. CDR1 is MRHNA and CDR2 is SNTAGT in the germline V gene. The CDR3 runs 12 residues. The chain's CDR3 is CASARGPYGYTF. The CDR3 bases are TGTGCCAGCGCTAGGGGGCCCTATGGCTACACCTTC.

J is TRBJ1-1 and V is TRBV4-3; TRBD1 might be the D (5 bases). The CDR3 is made up of 13 amino acids. The germline V gene encodes CDR1 LGHNA and CDR2 YSLEER. V lost 1 base and J 11 bases, leaving 14 bases between the germline ends. Here the CDR3 reads CASSQVREVGAFF. The CDR3 bases are TGCGCCAGCAGCCAAGTCAGGGAGGTCGGGGCTTTCTTT.

The V call is TRBV4-3, the J call TRBJ2-7, with 8 bases identical to TRBD1. This CDR3 is built from 16 residues. CDR1 LGHNA and CDR2 YSLEER come from the germline V gene. Germline trimming cut 0 bases from V and 4 bases from J; bases unmatched to any gene: 8. CDR3 sequence reads: CASSQEHGYRGYEQYF. The DNA of the CDR3 is TGCGCCAGCAGCCAAGAGCATGGTTACAGGGGGTACGAGCAGTACTTC.

This rearrangement joins TRBV21-1 to TRBJ1-2; the D segment call TRBD1 is taken from the table without a DNA check. TRBV21-1 is recorded as a pseudogene. This CDR3 region has 18 residues. The CDR3 DNA reads as TGTGCCAGCAGCCTTATAACAGGGGGCGCTGAGATTGGCTATGGCTACACCTTC. Translation gives CASSLITGGAEIGYGYTF.

This clone was counted a single time. The V and J genes are TRBV6-5 and TRBJ2-7; 10 nucleotides line up with TRBD1. Unmatched junction bases numbered 9, after V lost 2 bases and J lost 5 bases. The CDR3 has 16 amino acids. The germline CDR1 and CDR2 sequences are MNHEY and SVGAGI. The CDR3 bases are TGTGCCAGCAGTTACACACGGACAGGGGGGTCCCACGAGCAGTACTTC. Protein: CASSYTRTGGSHEQYF.

The chain uses TRBV18 and TRBJ2-7, with D unclear. Germline CDR1 and CDR2: KGHSH and LQKENI. The CDR3 has 12 residues. V was trimmed by 3 bases and J by 3 bases, leaving 6 bases between them. CDR3 sequence reads: CASSPGRYEQYF. Written as DNA, the CDR3 is TGTGCCAGCTCACCGGGCCGCTACGAGCAGTACTTC.

This chain connects TRBV15 to TRBJ2-7; the D call may be TRBD1 or TRBD2 (6 bases each). Trimming took 2 bases from V and 6 from J, leaving 17 bases between them. CDR3 size: 15 residues. CDR1 LNHNV and CDR2 YYDKDF come from the germline V gene (reference sequence). CDR3 region: CATSRSRGVPGEQYF. The DNA of the CDR3 is TGTGCCACCAGCAGATCAAGGGGGGTCCCAGGCGAGCAGTACTTC. Full variable domain (rest looked up from reference TRBV15 and TRBJ2-7): DAMVIQNPRYQVTQFGKPVTLSCSQTLNHNVMYWYQQKSSQAPKLLFHYYDKDFNNEADTPDNFQSRRPNTSFCFLDIRSPGLGDTAMYLCATSRSRGVPGEQYFGPGTRLTVT.

The chain carries TRBV28 and TRBJ1-2; D remains unclear. The CDR3 has 12 amino acids. Germline V gives CDR1 MDHEN, CDR2 SYDVKM. V was trimmed by 3 bases and J by 5 bases, leaving 7 bases between them. The CDR3 nucleotides are TGTGCCAGCAGTTTCCGGCTTTATGGCTACACCTTC. Translation: CASSFRLYGYTF.

This chain links TRBV6-1 with TRBJ2-4; TRBD1 is a possible D gene (5 bases). The length of the CDR3 is 14 residues. Per the germline V gene, CDR1 is MNHNS and CDR2 is SASEGT. V was cut by 9 bases and J by 0 bases, with 12 bases left in between. In DNA, the CDR3 is TGTGCCAGTAGGGGCTCTCTAGCCAAAAACATTCAGTACTTC. Residues: CASRGSLAKNIQYF.

The chain employs TRBV5-4 and TRBJ1-4, with D unclear. CDR1 and CDR2 from the germline V gene are SGHNT and YYREEE (reference sequence). V lost 4 bases and J lost 7, with 5 bases in between. The CDR3 spans 11 residues. DNA of the CDR3: TGTGCCAGCAGCCGTGGTGAAAAACTGTTTTTT. Translating it yields CASSRGEKLFF.

Of note for this clone: The junction departs from the called germline gene at one end, perhaps through a read error. The J gene is TRBJ2-1, the V gene TRBV5-4; TRBD2 matches 15 bases. Germline V gene sequence: CDR1 SGHNT, CDR2 YYREEE (reference sequence). This CDR3 comprises 15 residues. CDR3: CASRLGLAGGNEQFF. CDR3 nucleotide sequence: TGTGCCAGCAGGTTGGGACTAGCGGGGGGAAATGAGCAGTTCTTC.

V usage is TRBV7-9 and J usage is TRBJ1-4; a weak D match, TRBD1 (5 bases). CDR1 and CDR2 from the germline V gene are SEHNR and FQNEAQ (reference sequence). The CDR3 is made up of 15 amino acids. Trimming left V 0 bases short and J 5 bases short, with 10 bases between. CDR3 sequence: CASSLARRENEKLFF. The DNA for the CDR3 is TGTGCCAGCAGCTTAGCCCGCAGGGAAAATGAAAAACTGTTTTTT. The full variable domain, rest sourced from reference TRBV7-9 and TRBJ1-4, is DTGVSQNPRHKITKRGQNVTFRCDPISEHNRLYWYRQTLGQGPEFLTYFQNEAQLEKSRLLSDRFSAERPKGSFSTLEIQRTEQGDSAMYLCASSLARRENEKLFFGSGTQLSVL.

For this clone: This CDR3 is also generated by other DNA sequences in the sample. The CDR3 DNA sequence: TGCGCCAGCAGCCAAGGGACAGGGGGTTTTTCACCCCTCCACTTT. Translated: CASSQGTGGFSPLHF. The chain carries TRBV4-3 and TRBJ1-6; 10 bases are a match to TRBD1. J gave up 9 bases and V 1 base, and 3 bases lay outside the gene matches. The germline CDR1 and CDR2 sequences are LGHNA and YSLEER. This CDR3 has 15 residues.

The sample holds a few counts of this clone. J is TRBJ2-2 and V is TRBV29-1, with unresolved D. Trimming took 6 bases from V and 3 from J, leaving 8 bases between them. Germline CDR1 is SQVTM and CDR2 is ANQGSEA. The CDR3 runs 12 residues. DNA for the CDR3: TGCAGCGTAAACAGTGACACCGGGGAGCTGTTTTTT. Translating it yields CSVNSDTGELFF.

CDR3 nucleotide sequence: TGTGCCACCAGCAGGGGAGGGACAGGGTATCAAGAGACCCAGTACTTC. Its protein product is CATSRGGTGYQETQYF. J is TRBJ2-5 and V is TRBV15; TRBD1 aligns across 9 bases. V lost 3 bases to trimming and J lost 2 bases; unmatched junction nucleotides: 7. CDR3 size: 16 residues. Germline loops: CDR1 LNHNV, CDR2 YYDKDF (reference sequence).

This chain uses TRBV7-8 with TRBJ1-3; 9 nucleotides agree with TRBD1. Germline lookup yields CDR1 SGHVS and CDR2 FQNEAQ. V shed 6 bases and J 0 bases; nucleotides not matched to a gene: 9. The CDR3 length is 17 residues. CDR3 sequence reads: CASRETGGPSSGNTIYF. The DNA of the CDR3 is TGTGCCAGCAGGGAGACAGGGGGGCCAAGCTCTGGAAACACCATATATTTT.

The rearrangement links TRBV28 to TRBJ1-2, with D unresolved. CDR1 and CDR2 (germline): MDHEN, SYDVKM. V lost 10 bases and J lost 3, with 6 bases in between. The CDR3 contains 10 residues. CDR3 amino acids: CATRYYGYTF. The CDR3, as DNA: TGTGCCACCCGGTACTATGGCTACACCTTC.

V gene TRBV2 combines with J gene TRBJ2-7, with 8 bases that match TRBD2. CDR1 and CDR2 from the germline V gene are SNHLY and FYNNEI. V gave up 2 bases and J gave up 5 bases; unmatched junction bases: 8. The CDR3 spans 15 residues. CDR3 nucleotides: TGTGCCAGCAGTGAATCCAGCGGGAGTCTGGACGAGCAGTACTTC. Amino acid sequence: CASSESSGSLDEQYF.

The chain carries TRBV5-5 and TRBJ2-7; 8 bases agree with TRBD1. Trimming at V came to 0 bases and at J to 5 bases, leaving 4 bases not matched to a gene. Looked up from germline, CDR1 is SGHKS and CDR2 is YYEKEE (reference sequence). The CDR3 runs 14 residues. This CDR3 reads CASSLGQGNNEQYF. DNA for the CDR3: TGTGCCAGCAGCTTGGGACAGGGGAACAACGAGCAGTACTTC.

The V gene is TRBV6-5, the J gene TRBJ2-7, with TRBD1 as a possible D gene (5 bases). CDR1 is MNHEY and CDR2 is SVGAGI in the germline V gene. This CDR3 is 14 amino acids long. Between the trimmed V and J ends, which lost 5 bases and 6 bases, there was a span of 17 bases. The CDR3 DNA sequence: TGTGCCAGCAGTAGTCGCGACAGAAGGACCGAGCAGTACTTC. Its protein product is CASSSRDRRTEQYF.

This chain uses TRBV5-1 with TRBJ2-1, with D possibly matching TRBD1 (5 bases). The CDR3 has 14 residues. The germline gives CDR1 SGHRS, CDR2 YFSETQ. V shed 5 bases and J shed 4 bases, with 13 bases lying between them. The CDR3 spells CASRAQGPYNEQFF. CDR3 nucleotide sequence: TGCGCCAGCAGGGCCCAGGGCCCATACAATGAGCAGTTCTTC. The full variable domain, in which reference TRBV5-1 and TRBJ2-1 provide the parts outside the CDR3, is KAGVTQTPRYLIKTRGQQVTLSCSPISGHRSVSWYQQTPGQGLQFLFEYFSETQRNKGNFPGRFSGRQFSNSRSEMNVSTLELGDSALYLCASRAQGPYNEQFFGPGTRLTVL.

The chain recombines TRBV29-1 with TRBJ2-3, with 10 bases that match TRBD2. Germline values: CDR1 SQVTM, CDR2 ANQGSEA. This CDR3 has 13 residues. CDR3 coding DNA: TGCAGTTCTAGCGGGAGAGGCACAGATACGCAGTATTTT. Protein product: CSSSGRGTDTQYF.

The sample holds one count of this clone. The chain's CDR3 is CASSSRTGGDEKLFF. CDR3 coding DNA: TGTGCCAGCAGCTCACGGACAGGAGGAGATGAAAAACTGTTTTTT. The rearrangement links TRBV5-4 to TRBJ1-4; 7 nucleotides line up with TRBD1. CDR1 is SGHNT, CDR2 YYREEE, per germline (reference sequence). The CDR3 totals 15 residues. V gave up 3 bases and J gave up 6 bases; unmatched junction bases: 8.